What follows are 30 T cell receptor beta chains derived from one specimen sequenced in a study of CD8 T cells in cerebrospinal fluid in Alzheimer's disease. TCRdb reprocessed the 10x single-cell sequencing reads and reports one entry per CDR3 protein, with no DNA. The data show roughly 1,500 distinct CDR3 sequences, and the top ten clones hold roughly 10%. Sequenced sample: cerebrospinal fluid. The source is a human donor in good health.

Measured by frequency, this clonotype is medium-sized (0.01 to 0.1%). This chain links TRBV3-1 with TRBJ2-1; the TCRdb call, TRBD2, lacks DNA for checking. This CDR3 contains 18 residues. The V gene's germline CDR1 is LGHDT and CDR2 YNNKEL (reference sequence). The CDR3 spells CASSPRYLAGSSYNEQFF.

This clonotype is identified as medium-sized from frequency. This chain connects TRBV27 to TRBJ2-7; no DNA is available, so the TRBD1 call from TCRdb remains unchecked. The CDR3 is 14 residues long. CDR1 is MNHEY, CDR2 SMNVEV, per germline (reference sequence). CDR3 residues: CASSPQVFSYEQYF.

The CDR3 sequence is CASNRGGGSYNEQFF. This chain links TRBV4-2 with TRBJ2-1. The CDR3 is made up of 15 amino acids. Per germline, CDR1 LGHNA and CDR2 YNFKEQ.

By frequency, this clonotype registers medium-sized. The chain is built from TRBV14 and TRBJ1-6; checking the TCRdb D call of TRBD1 is not possible without DNA. The CDR3 consists of 15 residues. Germline values: CDR1 SGHDN, CDR2 FVKESK. CDR3 amino acids: CASSQDRGYNSPLHF.

This clonotype is labeled large based on frequency. V usage is TRBV24-1 and J usage is TRBJ1-2. Germline CDR1 and CDR2: KGHDR and SFDVKD. The CDR3 contains 14 residues. Here the CDR3 reads CATSGVGFNYGYTF.

This clonotype is called medium-sized based on its frequency. This chain links TRBV6-5 with TRBJ1-2; the TRBD1 assignment by TCRdb is unverifiable without DNA. The CDR3 runs 14 residues. The germline V gene has CDR1 MNHEY and CDR2 SVGAGI. This CDR3 is CASSYDWGHYGYTF.

According to its frequency, this clonotype is medium-sized. The rearrangement joins TRBV4-3 to TRBJ2-7; the TRBD1 assignment by TCRdb is unverifiable without DNA. Germline CDR1 reads LGHNA; CDR2 reads YSLEER. This CDR3 region has 14 residues. CDR3 protein: CASSRGSTASEQYF.

Frequency places this clonotype as medium-sized (0.01 to 0.1%). This chain joins TRBV21-1 and TRBJ2-5. TRBV21-1 is termed a pseudogene. This CDR3 spans 15 amino acids. The CDR3 region is CASSGSRGSQETQYF.

This clonotype is large by frequency. The chain is built from TRBV3-1 and TRBJ1-1. The CDR3 has 13 residues. CDR1 and CDR2 from the germline V gene are LGHDT and YNNKEL (reference sequence). The CDR3 region is CASSRRQNTEAFF.

Measured by frequency, this clonotype is medium-sized (0.01 to 0.1%). The chain combines TRBV27 with TRBJ1-2; TCRdb picks TRBD1, but there is no DNA to check that call. This CDR3 comprises 13 residues. Per germline, CDR1 MNHEY and CDR2 SMNVEV (reference sequence). The CDR3 protein is CASSLGGNYGYTF.

This clonotype is medium-sized (0.01 to 0.1%) by frequency. The chain links TRBV5-1 to TRBJ1-4; TCRdb lists TRBD1, though no DNA is available to test this call. The CDR3 contains 15 residues. CDR1 and CDR2 from the germline V gene are SGHRS and YFSETQ. The CDR3 here is CASSPPGQEDEKLFF.

This clonotype is called medium-sized based on its frequency. This sequence joins TRBV3-1 and TRBJ1-1. This CDR3 is built from 14 residues. Germline loops: CDR1 LGHDT, CDR2 YNNKEL (reference sequence). CDR3: CASSQQGWATEAFF.

This clonotype is identified as medium-sized from frequency. This chain connects TRBV7-6 to TRBJ1-2; TCRdb names TRBD1, which stays unverified in the absence of DNA. CDR3 length: 15 residues. Germline lookup yields CDR1 SGHVS and CDR2 FNYEAQ. The CDR3 protein is CASSLAEGVDYGYTF.

In terms of frequency, this clonotype is medium-sized (0.01 to 0.1%). The chain combines TRBV29-1 with TRBJ2-3; TCRdb selects TRBD1, and the lack of DNA leaves this call unchecked. CDR1 is SQVTM, CDR2 ANQGSEA, per germline. The CDR3 has 13 amino acids. CDR3 protein: CSARQGAIDTQYF.

The chain uses TRBV30 and TRBJ1-6; TCRdb indicates TRBD1, and absent DNA this call remains unverified. The CDR3 covers 13 residues. Germline V CDR1 and CDR2: GTSNPN, SVGIG (reference sequence). The CDR3 spells CAWSQRGESPLHF.

This clonotype is deemed medium-sized by its frequency. This CDR3 reads CASSVESGTSYEQYF. V usage is TRBV9 and J usage is TRBJ2-7. Germline V CDR1 and CDR2: SGDLS, YYNGEE. The length of the CDR3 is 15 residues.

This clonotype is labeled medium-sized based on frequency. CDR3 amino acids: CASSLGGGRADTQYF. J is TRBJ2-3 and V is TRBV5-6; there is no DNA to check the TCRdb D call of TRBD1. The CDR3 is 15 amino acids. CDR1 and CDR2 (germline): SGHDT, YYEEEE.

Frequency places this clonotype as medium-sized. The J gene is TRBJ1-3, the V gene TRBV5-4. CDR3 length equals 14 residues. Germline values: CDR1 SGHNT, CDR2 YYREEE (reference sequence). The CDR3 protein is CASSSKTSGNTIYF.

In terms of frequency, this clonotype is medium-sized (0.01 to 0.1%). The V and J genes are TRBV9 and TRBJ2-1; TCRdb picks TRBD2, but there is no DNA to check that call. Germline V gene data show CDR1 as SGDLS and CDR2 as YYNGEE. The CDR3 runs 16 residues. The chain's CDR3 is CASTAAAGGRYNEQFF.

The gene calls are TRBV6-2 or TRBV6-3 and TRBJ2-1; no DNA is available, so the TRBD1 call from TCRdb remains unchecked. Germline V CDR1 and CDR2: MNHEY, SVGEGT. This CDR3 is 12 amino acids long. CDR3 amino acids: CAGQSPPNEQFF.

This clonotype is called medium-sized based on its frequency. The chain couples TRBV6-5 to TRBJ1-6; no DNA is available, so the TRBD1 call from TCRdb remains unchecked. CDR3 size: 12 residues. The germline V gene encodes CDR1 MNHEY and CDR2 SVGAGI. CDR3 protein: CASSYPGQGLHF.

This clonotype is deemed medium-sized (0.01 to 0.1%) by its frequency. The CDR3 is CASSGTSGWNNEQFF. The chain joins TRBV5-1 to TRBJ2-1; TCRdb reports TRBD2, a call that lacks DNA to check it against. The CDR3 is made up of 15 amino acids. The germline V gene has CDR1 SGHRS and CDR2 YFSETQ.

By frequency, this clonotype registers medium-sized. The V call is TRBV2, the J call TRBJ1-2; TCRdb's assignment of TRBD1 cannot be checked, as there is no DNA. Germline CDR1 reads SNHLY; CDR2 reads FYNNEI. The CDR3 length is 12 residues. CDR3 amino acids: CARIQGFGGYTF.

This clonotype is labeled medium-sized based on frequency. J is TRBJ2-3 and V is TRBV7-9; absent DNA, TCRdb's TRBD1 call cannot be checked. Germline-derived CDR1 and CDR2 are SEHNR and FQNEAQ (reference sequence). The CDR3 contains 16 residues. CDR3 residues: CASAPSPGGGTDTQYF.

This clonotype counts as medium-sized by frequency. The V call is TRBV4-3, the J call TRBJ2-1; TCRdb indicates TRBD1, and absent DNA this call remains unverified. The CDR3 loop spans 17 amino acids. Germline V CDR1 and CDR2: LGHNA, YSLEER. CDR3 protein: CASSPSLWTSTYNEQFF.

This clonotype ranks as medium-sized (0.01 to 0.1%) in terms of frequency. This chain connects TRBV20-1 to TRBJ2-3; the D call from TCRdb, TRBD1, cannot be confirmed without DNA. Germline CDR1 and CDR2: DFQATT and SNEGSKA (reference sequence). This CDR3 has 14 amino acids. CDR3: CSASEGPHTDTQYF.

This clonotype is deemed medium-sized by its frequency. The chain joins TRBV28 to TRBJ2-7; checking the TCRdb D call of TRBD1 is not possible without DNA. The germline gives CDR1 MDHEN, CDR2 SYDVKM. The length of the CDR3 is 14 residues. The CDR3: CASSFTGGTGEQYF.

This clonotype ranks as medium-sized in terms of frequency. The chain employs TRBV5-4 and TRBJ2-7; with no DNA, the TCRdb D assignment of TRBD2 cannot be verified. This CDR3 is 15 amino acids long. Germline V lookup: CDR1 SGHNT, CDR2 YYREEE (reference sequence). This CDR3 reads CASSRTSAEYHEQYF.

This clonotype is deemed medium-sized by its frequency. The chain recombines TRBV5-1 with TRBJ2-5. Per the germline V gene, CDR1 is SGHRS and CDR2 is YFSETQ. CDR3 length: 14 amino acids. CDR3 residues: CASSLSNGQETQYF. Complete variable domain (other parts from reference TRBV5-1 and TRBJ2-5): KAGVTQTPRYLIKTRGQQVTLSCSPISGHRSVSWYQQTPGQGLQFLFEYFSETQRNKGNFPGRFSGRQFSNSRSEMNVSTLELGDSALYLCASSLSNGQETQYFGPGTRLLVL.

This clonotype is classed as medium-sized by frequency. This chain links TRBV9 with TRBJ1-6. The germline V gene has CDR1 SGDLS and CDR2 YYNGEE. The CDR3 has 15 residues. The CDR3 spells CASSSQVGGFSPLHF.